This T cell receptor (beta chain) is drawn from a study of T cell responses to AZD1222 COVID-19 vaccine. With 1 base removed from V and 0 bases from J, the gap between germline ends came to 10 bases. The CDR3 consists of 16 residues. The germline V gene has CDR1 LGHDT and CDR2 YNNKEL (reference sequence). Of note for this clone: The target antigen is unknown.

Study findings and constraints: Repertoire sampling occurred only after the peak T cell response. Only a handful of AZD1222 recipients were seropositive at baseline. Females made up more of the donors, who were largely white British, and clonal diversity may have come out too low. Receipt of two AZD1222 doses was followed by a rise in Spike-specific TCR breadth and depth.

Libraries were prepared by immunoSEQ multiplex PCR; TCRdb keeps only in-frame clonotypes and omits some of them. The sample holds approximately 57,000 clones, approximately 86% seen once. The clonotype comes from an adult in good health. V gene TRBV3-1 (or the pseudogene TRBV3-2) combines with J gene TRBJ1-5; the D is unclear. Specimen: peripheral blood, collected on day 0 of AZD1222 vaccination. CDR3 coding DNA: TGTGCCAGCAGCCAAGCAGTCCTTTATAGCAATCAGCCCCAGCATTTT. The encoded protein is CASSQAVLYSNQPQHF.